These T cell receptor beta chains were read from a single sample in a study of CD4 T cells in relation to SARS-CoV-2 and coronaviruses. No antigen is known for these receptors. Repertoires were generated with immunoSEQ multiplex PCR, while TCRdb's copy carries only in-frame clones and drops some. The table shows tens of thousands of clones, with roughly 80% occurring only once. The material sequenced was CD4+ T cells from PBMCs, cultured in vitro. The receptors were gathered from a human donor in good health. Both conserved end residues are part of each CDR3. Fields, in order: J gene, clone size, V gene, D gene, CDR3 protein, CDR3 DNA. D genes are given only for firm matches. A clone size is listed for some rows: how often the clone was seen (once, few, many), or a class if it is expanded.

TRBJ2-7 NA TRBV5-1 NA CASSLVLSGEQYF TGCGCCAGCAGCTTGGTGCTCAGCGGCGAGCAGTACTTC
TRBJ2-6 NA TRBV6-1 NA CASSEFLGSGANVLTF TGTGCCAGCAGTGAATTCTTAGGCTCTGGGGCCAACGTCCTGACTTTC
TRBJ2-1 few TRBV19 TRBD2 CASSPVAGARYNEQFF TGTGCCAGTAGTCCCGTGGCGGGAGCCAGGTACAATGAGCAGTTCTTC
TRBJ2-7 NA TRBV7-2 NA CASSPSSRGYEQYF TGTGCCAGCAGTCCTTCCTCTCGGGGGTACGAGCAGTACTTC
TRBJ2-7 NA TRBV12-3/TRBV12-4 TRBD1 CASSLGTGYTF TGTGCCAGCAGTTTGGGGACAGGTTATACTTTC
TRBJ2-5 NA TRBV7-3 TRBD2 CASSPQGLAGVETQYF TGTGCCAGCAGCCCCCAGGGACTAGCGGGAGTAGAGACCCAGTACTTC
TRBJ1-1 NA TRBV18 NA CASSTGNTEAFF TGTGCCAGCTCCACAGGGAATACTGAAGCTTTCTTT
TRBJ1-1 NA TRBV6-5 NA CASSPEGVEAFF TGTGCCAGCAGCCCCGAAGGGGTTGAAGCTTTCTTT
TRBJ1-5 NA TRBV28 TRBD1 CASSFEGAYQPQHF TGTGCCAGCAGTTTTGAGGGGGCTTATCAGCCCCAGCATTTT
TRBJ1-1 NA TRBV19 TRBD1 CASRTSGGWTTEAFF TGTGCCAGTAGGACCTCAGGGGGCTGGACCACTGAAGCTTTCTTT
TRBJ2-1 NA TRBV5-8 NA CASTRGDNEQFF TGTGCCAGCACCCGTGGTGACAATGAGCAGTTCTTC
TRBJ1-3 NA TRBV9 NA CASSVNPTGFGNTIYF TGTGCCAGCAGCGTAAATCCCACAGGTTTTGGAAACACCATATATTTT
TRBJ2-1 NA TRBV5-1 TRBD1 CASSWTDRGGNEQFF TGCGCCAGCAGCTGGACCGACAGGGGAGGCAATGAGCAGTTCTTC
TRBJ1-2 NA TRBV24-1 NA CATSDFQGRGYTF TGTGCCACCAGTGATTTTCAGGGGCGGGGCTACACCTTC
TRBJ2-7 NA TRBV19 NA CASSVFTSGEQYF TGTGCCAGTAGTGTCTTTACTAGTGGCGAGCAGTACTTC
TRBJ1-5 NA TRBV19 NA CATLGQTFGAQHF TGTGCCACCTTGGGACAAACGTTCGGGGCCCAGCATTTT
TRBJ1-5 NA TRBV19 TRBD1 CASRGTGNQPQHF TGTGCCAGTAGGGGGACAGGGAATCAGCCCCAGCATTTT
TRBJ1-1 NA TRBV13 NA CASSPGTGLTEAFF TGTGCCAGCAGCCCAGGAACAGGGCTCACTGAAGCTTTCTTT
TRBJ2-3 NA TRBV7-9 NA CASSPMATLDTQYF TGTGCCAGCAGCCCAATGGCGACTTTGGATACGCAGTATTTT
TRBJ1-1 NA TRBV5-1 NA CASSPTNTEAFF TGCGCCAGCAGCCCCACTAACACTGAAGCTTTCTTT
TRBJ2-7 NA TRBV19 NA CASSVGLAGTVSYEQYF TGTGCCAGTAGTGTGGGACTTGCCGGGACAGTTTCCTACGAGCAGTACTTC
TRBJ2-1 few TRBV30 TRBD2 CAWSPGLAGGYNEQFF TGTGCCTGGAGTCCGGGACTAGCGGGAGGATACAATGAGCAGTTCTTC
TRBJ1-2 NA TRBV29-1 TRBD1 CSVEQGANGYTF TGCAGCGTCGAACAGGGGGCAAATGGCTACACCTTC
TRBJ2-5 NA TRBV5-1 TRBD2 CASSLGLAGETQYF TGCGCCAGCAGCTTGGGACTAGCGGGGGAGACCCAGTACTTC
TRBJ1-2 NA TRBV9 NA CASSVAFGAYGYTF TGTGCCAGCAGCGTAGCTTTCGGGGCCTATGGCTACACCTTC
TRBJ1-2 NA TRBV5-1 TRBD1 CASSLEDRVDYGYTF TGCGCCAGCAGCTTGGAGGACAGGGTTGACTATGGCTACACCTTC
TRBJ2-3 NA TRBV10-1 TRBD2 CASTSGRSETDTQYF TGCGCCAGCACTAGCGGGAGGTCAGAGACAGATACGCAGTATTTT
TRBJ1-5 NA TRBV12-3/TRBV12-4 NA CASTIGNNQPQHF TGTGCCAGCACTATAGGGAACAATCAGCCCCAGCATTTT
TRBJ2-7 NA TRBV6-1 NA CASSENYEQYF TGTGCCAGCAGTGAGAATTACGAGCAGTACTTC
TRBJ2-5 NA TRBV30 NA CAWSVGGTETQYF TGTGCCTGGAGTGTTGGGGGAACAGAGACCCAGTACTTC
TRBJ2-1 NA TRBV4-1 NA CASSQEAYNEQFF TGCGCCAGCAGCCAAGAGGCCTACAATGAGCAGTTCTTC
TRBJ2-3 NA TRBV6-5 NA CASRAFRASTDTQYF TGTGCCAGCAGAGCCTTCCGTGCCAGCACAGATACGCAGTATTTT
TRBJ1-2 NA TRBV12-3/TRBV12-4 NA CASGGGGRYGYTF TGTGCCAGCGGGGGCGGGGGACGCTATGGCTACACCTTC
TRBJ1-5 NA TRBV24-1 NA CATSSGINQPQHF TGTGCCACCAGTTCAGGGATCAATCAGCCCCAGCATTTT
TRBJ2-1 NA TRBV6-4 TRBD2 CASSDSTSGDYNEQFF TGTGCCAGCAGTGACTCGACTAGCGGTGATTACAATGAGCAGTTCTTC
TRBJ1-3 few TRBV24-1 NA CATSDGGAGNTIYF TGTGCCACCAGTGATGGAGGGGCTGGAAACACCATATATTTT
TRBJ1-5 NA TRBV18 TRBD1 CASSPPGQGPHQPQHF TGTGCCAGCTCACCACCGGGACAGGGGCCCCATCAGCCCCAGCATTTT
TRBJ2-1 NA TRBV19 TRBD2 CASSPIAGGHHNEQFF TGTGCCAGTAGTCCCATAGCGGGAGGCCACCACAATGAGCAGTTCTTC
TRBJ2-2 once TRBV2 TRBD2 CASAGLAGAEAGELFF TGTGCCAGCGCGGGACTAGCGGGAGCGGAGGCCGGGGAGCTGTTTTTT
TRBJ2-5 NA TRBV18 NA CASSPQRTEQETQYF TGTGCCAGCTCCCCACAACGGACAGAGCAAGAGACCCAGTACTTC
TRBJ1-5 NA TRBV24-1 TRBD1 CATSDGKQGRRQPQHF TGTGCCACCAGTGATGGCAAACAGGGGAGGAGGCAGCCCCAGCATTTT
TRBJ1-2 once TRBV28 NA CASSSYRDGGYTF TGTGCCAGCAGTTCCTACAGGGATGGCGGCTACACCTTC
TRBJ1-1 few TRBV19 NA CASSLDSMNTEAFF TGTGCCAGTAGCTTGGACAGCATGAACACTGAAGCTTTCTTT
TRBJ2-5 NA TRBV3-1/TRBV3-2 NA CASSQEGTTQYF TGTGCCAGCAGCCAAGAAGGTACGACCCAGTACTTC
TRBJ2-1 NA TRBV5-1 TRBD1 CASSFMGVQGVYNEQFF TGCGCCAGCAGCTTTATGGGAGTTCAGGGGGTTTACAATGAGCAGTTCTTC
TRBJ2-2 NA TRBV6-5 NA CASSLLTLGGELFF TGTGCCAGCAGTCTCTTAACACTGGGCGGGGAGCTGTTTTTT
TRBJ1-3 few TRBV4-1 NA CASSLEGDLSGNTIYF TGCGCCAGCAGCCTGGAGGGGGACCTCTCTGGAAACACCATATATTTT
TRBJ2-2 few TRBV24-1 NA CATSVPGSGELFF TGTGCCACCAGTGTCCCGGGCTCCGGGGAGCTGTTTTTT
TRBJ2-2 NA TRBV5-1 TRBD1 CASSHGTGNTGELFF TGCGCCAGCAGCCACGGGACAGGGAACACCGGGGAGCTGTTTTTT
TRBJ1-2 NA TRBV18 NA CASSPSPGEGYTF TGTGCCAGCTCACCAAGTCCAGGGGAAGGCTACACCTTC
TRBJ1-2 NA TRBV27 NA CASSYPQGTNYGYTF TGTGCCAGCAGCTACCCCCAGGGGACTAACTATGGCTACACCTTC
TRBJ2-7 NA TRBV11-2 NA CASSLASPRVQKRYEQYF TGTGCCAGCAGCTTAGCTTCGCCGAGAGTACAGAAGCGGTACGAGCAGTACTTC
TRBJ1-5 NA TRBV4-1 TRBD1 CASSQEGSGGGNQPQHF TGCGCCAGCAGCCAAGAAGGGTCAGGGGGTGGCAATCAGCCCCAGCATTTT
TRBJ1-2 NA TRBV6-5 NA CASSYSTETWNYGYTF TGTGCCAGCAGTTACTCTACAGAAACGTGGAACTATGGCTACACCTTC
TRBJ2-7 NA TRBV7-2 NA CASSLAGGTASYEQYF TGTGCCAGCAGCTTAGCGGGGGGGACAGCGAGCTACGAGCAGTACTTC
TRBJ2-3 NA TRBV10-3 NA CAMAGREPGRAAQYF TGTGCCATGGCAGGGCGCGAACCAGGGCGGGCTGCGCAGTATTTT
TRBJ2-6 NA TRBV6-4 TRBD1 CASSAEGTGESGANVLTF TGTGCCAGCAGTGCTGAAGGGACAGGGGAGTCTGGGGCCAACGTCCTGACTTTC
TRBJ2-7 NA TRBV11-2 NA CASSSPRGADLYEQYF TGTGCCAGCAGCTCCCCTCGGGGGGCCGACCTTTACGAGCAGTACTTC
TRBJ1-1 NA TRBV13 NA CASSFSGVTEAFF TGTGCCAGCAGCTTCAGCGGGGTTACTGAAGCTTTCTTT